This entry lists 23 T cell receptor beta chains sequenced from one sample in a study of blood T cell repertoires in COVID-19. Measured with immunoSEQ multiplex PCR; TCRdb has only the in-frame clones, and not every one. This sample has a few hundred thousand clones, with around nine tenths found just once. The specimen sequenced was PBMCs or T cells enriched from blood (not recorded which). The receptor set was obtained from a woman in her fifties or sixties who had recovered from COVID-19.

This chain uses TRBV6-1 with TRBJ2-1, with 7 bases aligning to TRBD2. J lost 12 bases, V lost 1 base, and 3 bases had no gene match. The CDR3 contains 12 residues. CDR1 and CDR2 (germline): MNHNS, SASEGT. CDR3 DNA sequence: TGTGCCAGCAGTGAAGTGGCGGGAGTGCAGTTCTTC. As protein: CASSEVAGVQFF.

This sequence joins TRBV5-1 and TRBJ2-3; TRBD1 aligns across 9 bases. Germline V gene lookup returns CDR1 SGHRS and CDR2 YFSETQ. This CDR3 is 16 amino acids long. Losses at the gene ends were 3 bases for V and 2 bases for J; bases not matched to a gene: 7. The CDR3 here is CASSYGTGSPTDTQYF. CDR3 nucleotide sequence: TGCGCCAGCAGCTACGGGACAGGGTCACCCACAGATACGCAGTATTTT. The entire variable domain, with the rest obtained from reference TRBV5-1 and TRBJ2-3, is as follows: KAGVTQTPRYLIKTRGQQVTLSCSPISGHRSVSWYQQTPGQGLQFLFEYFSETQRNKGNFPGRFSGRQFSNSRSEMNVSTLELGDSALYLCASSYGTGSPTDTQYFGPGTRLTVL.

This clone appeared many times. The V and J genes are TRBV30 and TRBJ1-2; TRBD1 is a possible D gene (5 bases). The germline gives CDR1 GTSNPN, CDR2 SVGIG (reference sequence). This CDR3 has 15 residues. Trimming took 0 bases from V and 7 from J, leaving 18 bases between them. The CDR3 bases are TGTGCCTGGAGTGTGTGGACACCCGGGCCCGGTGGCTACACCTTC. This gives the protein CAWSVWTPGPGGYTF.

The CDR3: CASSNRQSNEKLFF. CDR3 nucleotides: TGTGCCAGCAGCAATCGACAGTCTAATGAAAAACTGTTTTTT. This chain joins TRBV13 and TRBJ1-4; TRBD1 is a possible D gene (5 bases). Germline CDR1 is PRHDT and CDR2 is FYEKMQ (reference sequence). The V end was cut by 5 bases, the J end by 3 bases, with 10 bases between. This CDR3 has 14 amino acids. The full variable domain, completed using reference TRBV13 and TRBJ1-4, is AAGVIQSPRHLIKEKRETATLKCYPIPRHDTVYWYQQGPGQDPQFLISFYEKMQSDKGSIPDRFSAQQFSDYHSELNMSSLELGDSALYFCASSNRQSNEKLFFGSGTQLSVL.

The chain joins TRBV27 to TRBJ2-3, with 15 bases fitting TRBD2. This CDR3 comprises 18 residues. Per the germline V gene, CDR1 is MNHEY and CDR2 is SMNVEV (reference sequence). Germline trimming cut 8 bases from V and 2 bases from J; bases unmatched to any gene: 11. Here the CDR3 DNA reads TGTGCCAGCCTAGGACTAGCGGGGGGGTCGGCCCCCACAGATACGCAGTATTTT. Protein: CASLGLAGGSAPTDTQYF.

The V gene is TRBV7-6, the J gene TRBJ2-2, with TRBD2 matching 11 bases. Per germline, CDR1 SGHVS and CDR2 FNYEAQ. The CDR3 length is 17 residues. V shed 5 bases, J shed 7 bases, and the junction held 12 bases outside the gene matches. CDR3 DNA sequence: TGTGCCAGCAGCCTTAGCGGGGGGGCCGGTGGTCTCGGGGAGCTGTTTTTT. Its translation: CASSLSGGAGGLGELFF.

The rearrangement joins TRBV6-2 or TRBV6-3 to TRBJ1-5, with a weak D call TRBD1 (6 bases). Germline-derived CDR1 and CDR2 are MNHEY and SVGEGT. The CDR3 spans 15 residues. The V gene lost 6 bases and the J gene lost 0 bases, with 12 bases spanning the gap. The CDR3 is CASSITGISNQPQHF. Written as DNA, the CDR3 is TGTGCCAGCAGCATTACAGGGATTAGCAATCAGCCCCAGCATTTT.

The rearrangement joins TRBV6-5 to TRBJ2-3, with 11 bases lining up with TRBD2. Germline trimming cut 9 bases from V and 8 bases from J; bases unmatched to any gene: 7. There are 13 residues in the CDR3. Germline CDR1 MNHEY, CDR2 SVGAGI. For the CDR3, the DNA is TGTGCCAGTTCTAGCGGGGGGAGGGGTACGCAGTATTTT. Translation: CASSSGGRGTQYF.

The rearrangement uses TRBV14 and TRBJ2-1, with TRBD1 matching over 8 bases. J gave up 4 bases and V 0 bases, and 14 bases lay outside the gene matches. The CDR3 sequence is 19 residues long. Germline loops: CDR1 SGHDN, CDR2 FVKESK. The chain's CDR3 is CASSQDVVVGTGVYNEQFF. The CDR3, as DNA: TGTGCCAGCAGCCAAGATGTGGTGGTCGGGACAGGAGTATACAATGAGCAGTTCTTC.

In its sample, this clone was seen once. This sequence joins TRBV29-1 and TRBJ2-1; 8 nucleotides align to TRBD2. Trimming at V came to 4 bases and at J to 10 bases, leaving 15 bases not matched to a gene. This CDR3 contains 15 residues. From germline, CDR1 is SQVTM and CDR2 ANQGSEA. CDR3 nucleotides: TGCAGCGTTGGGTGGCCAGCGGGGGTAAGGGGCGAGCAGTTCTTC. Protein sequence: CSVGWPAGVRGEQFF.

This chain uses TRBV5-1 with TRBJ2-7; TRBD2 matches at 7 bases. The CDR3 totals 15 residues. V was pared by 3 bases and J by 7 bases, with 13 bases of the junction left unmatched. The V gene's germline CDR1 is SGHRS and CDR2 YFSETQ. CDR3 nucleotides: TGCGCCAGCAGCTCTACCGGGACCCGGGAGGAAGAGCAGTACTTC. It yields the protein CASSSTGTREEEQYF. The complete variable domain, with remaining parts taken from reference TRBV5-1 and TRBJ2-7, reads KAGVTQTPRYLIKTRGQQVTLSCSPISGHRSVSWYQQTPGQGLQFLFEYFSETQRNKGNFPGRFSGRQFSNSRSEMNVSTLELGDSALYLCASSSTGTREEEQYFGPGTRLTVT.

The chain uses TRBV24-1 and TRBJ1-5, with D unclear. The CDR3 spans 12 residues. The germline CDR1 and CDR2 sequences are KGHDR and SFDVKD. V lost 4 bases to trimming and J lost 10 bases, with 10 bases between them. CDR3 protein: CATSDPNRPQHF. CDR3 DNA: TGTGCCACCAGTGACCCTAATCGTCCCCAGCATTTT.

The J gene is TRBJ2-5, the V gene TRBV6-5; TRBD2 agrees at 7 bases. The CDR3 is made up of 15 amino acids. Germline CDR1 reads MNHEY; CDR2 reads SVGAGI. Losses at the gene ends were 2 bases for V and 4 bases for J; bases not matched to a gene: 7. CDR3 amino acids: CASSYLGEGRETQYF. CDR3 coding DNA: TGTGCCAGCAGTTACCTGGGGGAGGGTAGAGAGACCCAGTACTTC.

The chain links TRBV4-2 to TRBJ2-1; 13 bases are a match to TRBD2. Germline lookup yields CDR1 LGHNA and CDR2 YNFKEQ. Trimming took 4 bases from V and 5 from J; bases not matched to a gene: 5. The CDR3 runs to 16 residues. Here the CDR3 reads CASSRGGTSGDNEQFF. CDR3 coding DNA: TGTGCCAGCAGCCGGGGAGGGACTAGCGGGGACAATGAGCAGTTCTTC.

The chain links TRBV6-1 to TRBJ2-2; 11 bases are shared with TRBD1. Trimming removed 6 bases from V and 5 bases from J; junction bases left unmatched: 2. The CDR3 runs to 14 residues. The germline V gene encodes CDR1 MNHNS and CDR2 SASEGT. The CDR3 DNA sequence: TGTGCCAGCAGAGGACAGGGGGCTACCGGGGAGCTGTTTTTT. It specifies CASRGQGATGELFF.

The chain carries TRBV28 and TRBJ2-7, with a tentative D call TRBD1 (5 bases). Between the trimmed V and J ends, which lost 4 bases and 6 bases, there was a span of 7 bases. CDR3 length equals 11 residues. The germline V gene has CDR1 MDHEN and CDR2 SYDVKM. The CDR3, as DNA: TGTGCCAGCAGTTGGGGCGGCGAGCAGTACGTC. It specifies CASSWGGEQYV.

The J gene is TRBJ1-3, the V gene TRBV19, with D hard to call. CDR1 and CDR2 from the germline V gene are LNHDA and SQIVND (reference sequence). There are 15 residues in the CDR3. Trimming left V 7 bases short and J 0 bases short, with 13 bases between. CDR3 in amino acids: CASISNGFSGNTIYF. The DNA of the CDR3 is TGTGCCAGTATTTCAAACGGGTTCTCTGGAAACACCATATATTTT.

The chain combines TRBV7-8 with TRBJ1-2; D unresolved. Germline V lookup: CDR1 SGHVS, CDR2 FQNEAQ. V lost 3 bases and J 3 bases, leaving 14 bases between the germline ends. CDR3 size: 15 residues. As DNA, the CDR3 is TGTGCCAGCAGCTTCGGTACCGGGGTATACTATGGCTACACCTTC. Protein sequence: CASSFGTGVYYGYTF.

This chain connects TRBV5-1 to TRBJ2-1, with 8 bases fitting TRBD1. The germline CDR1 and CDR2 sequences are SGHRS and YFSETQ. The CDR3 runs to 15 residues. The J segment lost 6 bases and the V segment lost 4 bases, leaving 9 bases of the junction unmatched. The CDR3 nucleotides are TGCGCCAGCAGCCCTACAGGGGGTGATTTCAATGAGCAGTTCTTC. Translating it yields CASSPTGGDFNEQFF.

As regards this clone: The same CDR3 also results from other DNA sequences found in this sample. This chain uses TRBV5-1 with TRBJ1-2; a possible D gene is TRBD1 (6 bases). Trimming took 2 bases from V and 1 from J, leaving 12 bases between them. Germline V gene sequence: CDR1 SGHRS, CDR2 YFSETQ. The CDR3 runs 15 residues. The CDR3 coding sequence is TGCGCCAGCAGCTTAGGGGACACCTTTAACTATGGCTACACCTTC. The encoded protein is CASSLGDTFNYGYTF.

Worth noting for this clone: The junction and the germline gene differ at one end; a read error may be behind it. This chain links TRBV27 with TRBJ1-4; the D is unclear. CDR1 and CDR2 from the germline V gene are MNHEY and SMNVEV (reference sequence). The CDR3 extends over 13 amino acids. CDR3 nucleotides: TGTGCCAGCAGTTTAGTAATAAATTCGAGGAGGGTTTTT. Encoded protein: CASSLVINSRRVF.

This sequence joins TRBV7-9 and TRBJ1-4; no definite D call. CDR1 is SEHNR, CDR2 FQNEAQ, per germline (reference sequence). Trimming removed 4 bases from V and 8 bases from J, with 14 bases in between. The CDR3 sequence is 14 residues long. The CDR3 DNA reads TGTGCCAGCAGCTCCCACGACCTCAGGGAAAAACTGTTTTTT. This gives the protein CASSSHDLREKLFF.

The chain employs TRBV3-1 (or the pseudogene TRBV3-2) and TRBJ2-2; maybe TRBD2 (6 bases). Germline V gene lookup returns CDR1 LGHDT and CDR2 YNNKEL (reference sequence). The V and J ends lost 4 bases and 6 bases respectively, with 15 bases between them. This CDR3 comprises 15 residues. CDR3 region: CASSLTFTSPGELFF. DNA for the CDR3: TGTGCCAGCAGCCTCACCTTTACTAGCCCCGGGGAGCTGTTTTTT.